What follows is one T cell receptor (beta chain) and its context. Its cognate antigen is unknown. A much larger clone differs from this one at a single base, so this may be a read error. The time point denotes: newly diagnosed GD, antithyroid drugs for less than 3 months. The TCR library was prepared using RNA isolated from PBMCs. The data belong to a study of regulatory T cells in long-lasting Graves disease. Study-wide results and limits: It was peripheral blood alone, not thyroid tissue, that was studied.

V shed 5 bases, J shed 3 bases, and the junction held 5 bases outside the gene matches. CDR1 and CDR2 (germline): SGHAT, FQNNGV. CDR3 length: 17 amino acids. Arm-PCR with iRepertoire HTBI primers amplified the CDR3 regions for these TCR beta libraries. TCRdb passed the multiplex PCR reads through MiXCR, listing each CDR3 protein once. The table shows approximately 480,000 distinct CDR3 sequences, with 15% to 20% occurring only once. This sample was also put to use in a study of T cells in Graves' hyperthyroidism and ophthalmopathy. As reported in that work: The HTBI primer set was used in a first-round RT-PCR of the TCR CDR3.

The material sequenced was peripheral blood mononuclear cells (PBMCs), taken at new diagnosis, from a patient treated with antithyroid drugs. The chain uses TRBV11-2 and TRBJ2-1; 15 bases line up with TRBD2. This TCR came from a man aged 40-50 years with Graves disease. The CDR3, as DNA: TGTGCCAGCAGCCGGACTAGCGGGAGGGTTTACTACAATGAGCAGTTCTTC. Protein sequence: CASSRTSGRVYYNEQFF.